Presented here are 27 T cell receptor beta chains from one specimen sequenced in a study of cytotoxic CD8 clonotypes in ibrutinib-treated CLL. TCRdb's table, derived via immunoSEQ multiplex PCR, lists solely in-frame clones and lacks some. The sample holds about 140,000 clones, approximately 75% seen once. The sequencing here drew on PBMCs, taken after 12 months of ibrutinib treatment. These receptor sequences come from a human donor with chronic lymphocytic leukemia.

The rearrangement uses TRBV7-8 and TRBJ2-1; 9 nucleotides align to TRBD2. The V and J ends lost 1 base and 2 bases, in that order; junction bases with no gene match: 6. The germline V gene encodes CDR1 SGHVS and CDR2 FQNEAQ. The CDR3 runs 17 residues. Here the CDR3 DNA reads TGTGCCAGCAGCTTAGTGGCGGGAGGGTGGACCTACAATGAGCAGTTCTTC. It yields the protein CASSLVAGGWTYNEQFF.

The rearrangement joins TRBV29-1 to TRBJ1-2; tentatively, D is TRBD1 (5 bases). Germline assignment: CDR1 SQVTM and CDR2 ANQGSEA. V was shortened by 3 bases and J by 0 bases, with 11 bases between the two germline ends. This CDR3 is built from 14 residues. This CDR3 is CSVDGGGANYGYTF. The CDR3 DNA sequence: TGCAGCGTTGATGGGGGGGGAGCTAACTATGGCTACACCTTC.

The CDR3 sequence is CASWGTEAFF. CDR3 in DNA: TGTGCCTCCTGGGGAACTGAAGCTTTCTTT. This chain links TRBV28 with TRBJ1-1; D remains unclear. CDR3 length: 10 amino acids. Germline CDR1 and CDR2: MDHEN and SYDVKM. V was cut by 11 bases and J by 5 bases, with 9 bases left in between.

The chain has TRBV18 and TRBJ2-7; TRBD2 agrees at 10 bases. V gave up 3 bases and J gave up 3 bases; unmatched junction bases: 2. This CDR3 comprises 14 residues. The V gene's germline CDR1 is KGHSH and CDR2 LQKENI. The CDR3 region has the DNA TGTGCCAGCTCACCGCTAGCGGGAGTCTACGAGCAGTACTTC. Protein sequence: CASSPLAGVYEQYF.

Written as DNA, the CDR3 is TGTGCCAGCAGTCGTCAGGGAACTGGCTACGAGCAGTACTTC. This translates into CASSRQGTGYEQYF. The chain recombines TRBV28 with TRBJ2-7; maybe TRBD1 (5 bases). Germline V gene data show CDR1 as MDHEN and CDR2 as SYDVKM. V was shortened by 5 bases and J by 3 bases, with 14 bases between the two germline ends. The CDR3 consists of 14 residues.

This clone was picked up one time. The gene calls are TRBV9 and TRBJ1-3; D is perhaps TRBD1 (5 bases). Germline CDR1 reads SGDLS; CDR2 reads YYNGEE. Trimming took 1 base from V and 0 from J, leaving 14 bases between them. The CDR3 covers 17 residues. CDR3 amino acids: CASSVNWGPYSGNTIYF. In DNA form, the CDR3 reads TGTGCCAGCAGCGTAAATTGGGGCCCATACTCTGGAAACACCATATATTTT.

This clone was detected a few times. The V and J genes are TRBV6-5 and TRBJ2-7; D unresolved. Germline CDR1 MNHEY, CDR2 SVGAGI. V lost 0 bases to trimming and J lost 3 bases, with 9 bases between them. CDR3 length equals 14 residues. CDR3 bases: TGTGCCAGCAGTTACTCGACGCAGTTCTACGAGCAGTACTTC. It translates to CASSYSTQFYEQYF.

The rearrangement links TRBV4-1 to TRBJ2-7; 10 bases match TRBD2. This CDR3 spans 17 amino acids. Trimming took 1 base from V and 4 from J; bases not matched to a gene: 10. Germline loops: CDR1 MGHRA, CDR2 YSYEKL. The CDR3 coding sequence is TGCGCCAGCAGCCAAGCGCTTCCGGCTAGCGGGAGTTACGAGCAGTACTTC. Translating gives CASSQALPASGSYEQYF.

The chain couples TRBV19 to TRBJ2-1, with TRBD2 matching over 11 bases. This CDR3 spans 19 amino acids. The germline V gene encodes CDR1 LNHDA and CDR2 SQIVND (reference sequence). The J segment lost 0 bases and the V segment lost 4 bases, leaving 11 bases of the junction unmatched. CDR3 nucleotide sequence: TGTGCCAGTAGTAGTCTTACTAGCGGGAGTGGGCGCTCCTACAATGAGCAGTTCTTC. It codes for CASSSLTSGSGRSYNEQFF.

As for this clone: The sample holds other DNA sequences that translate to the same CDR3. V gene TRBV7-6 combines with J gene TRBJ1-2; tentative D call: TRBD1 (5 bases). This CDR3 has 15 residues. V dropped 5 bases and J dropped 4 bases, with 17 bases sitting between them. Germline V gives CDR1 SGHVS, CDR2 FNYEAQ. CDR3 region: CASSLSRDGRYGYTF. The CDR3 DNA sequence: TGTGCCAGCAGCCTGTCCCGGGACGGTCGCTATGGCTACACCTTC.

The genes are TRBV5-6 and TRBJ2-7; possible D gene TRBD2, 6 bases. The CDR3 covers 16 residues. Germline V gene lookup returns CDR1 SGHDT and CDR2 YYEEEE. V was cut by 5 bases and J by 7 bases, with 25 bases left in between. The CDR3 loop is CASRRHTGLTTGEQYF. In nucleotides, the CDR3 is TGTGCCAGCAGACGTCATACGGGACTCACAACGGGGGAGCAGTACTTC.

The genes are TRBV27 and TRBJ2-7, with 7 bases fitting TRBD1. CDR1 is MNHEY and CDR2 is SMNVEV in the germline V gene (reference sequence). There are 14 residues in the CDR3. The trim removed 5 bases at V and 5 bases at J, leaving 9 bases unmatched. The chain's CDR3 is CASSARQGWHEQYF. CDR3 nucleotides: TGTGCCAGCAGTGCCCGACAGGGTTGGCACGAGCAGTACTTC.

CDR3 DNA sequence: TGTGCCAGCAGTTTAGGGGGACACTTTGAAGCTTTCTTT. Protein sequence: CASSLGGHFEAFF. The chain uses TRBV27 and TRBJ1-1; D might be TRBD1 (6 bases). The germline V gene has CDR1 MNHEY and CDR2 SMNVEV (reference sequence). There are 13 residues in the CDR3. V shed 2 bases and J shed 7 bases, with 11 bases lying between them.

The gene calls are TRBV13 and TRBJ1-6, with unresolved D. The germline V gene encodes CDR1 PRHDT and CDR2 FYEKMQ (reference sequence). CDR3 length: 16 residues. The V end lost 0 bases, the J end lost 5 bases, and 11 bases lay between the germline ends. CDR3 loop: CASSLGLGVDNSPLHF. The CDR3 DNA is TGTGCCAGCAGCTTAGGCCTCGGGGTTGATAATTCACCCCTCCACTTT.

The V and J genes are TRBV7-9 and TRBJ2-1; 8 bases agree with TRBD1. V dropped 5 bases and J dropped 4; count of bases not matched to a gene: 4. Germline lookup yields CDR1 SEHNR and CDR2 FQNEAQ (reference sequence). The CDR3 is made up of 14 amino acids. The CDR3 DNA reads as TGTGCCAGCAGCGAAGACAGGGGTTACAATGAGCAGTTCTTC. As protein: CASSEDRGYNEQFF.

The chain is built from TRBV5-1 and TRBJ2-1; 7 bases fit TRBD2. The length of the CDR3 is 15 residues. The germline V gene encodes CDR1 SGHRS and CDR2 YFSETQ. V shed 4 bases and J 3 bases; nucleotides not matched to a gene: 7. The CDR3 spells CASSPQASGYNEQFF. The CDR3 nucleotides are TGCGCCAGCAGCCCCCAGGCTAGCGGCTACAATGAGCAGTTCTTC.

This sequence joins TRBV7-2 and TRBJ1-3; D is possibly TRBD1 (6 bases). The V gene lost 5 bases and the J gene lost 0 bases, with 11 bases spanning the gap. The CDR3 is 15 amino acids. Germline V gives CDR1 SGHTA, CDR2 FQGNSA. For the CDR3, the DNA is TGTGCCAGCAGCCGACAGGTGATCTCTGGAAACACCATATATTTT. Its translation: CASSRQVISGNTIYF.

This sequence joins TRBV11-2 and TRBJ1-5; D call uncertain. Trimming left V 3 bases short and J 5 bases short, with 5 bases between. Germline CDR1 reads SGHAT; CDR2 reads FQNNGV. The CDR3 loop spans 12 amino acids. The CDR3 DNA reads TGTGCCAGCAGCTTTGGGGATCAGCCCCAGCATTTT. Residues: CASSFGDQPQHF.

A remark on this clone: Additional DNA sequences in this sample encode the identical CDR3. The V call is TRBV9, the J call TRBJ1-3; no clear D. V was pared by 0 bases and J by 0 bases, with 7 bases between. This CDR3 is 15 amino acids long. Germline CDR1 reads SGDLS; CDR2 reads YYNGEE. The CDR3 is CASSVGGTSGNTIYF. In DNA form, the CDR3 reads TGTGCCAGCAGCGTAGGGGGTACCTCTGGAAACACCATATATTTT.

This sequence joins TRBV6-1 and TRBJ2-7; no reliable D call. The length of the CDR3 is 13 residues. V shed 4 bases and J shed 2 bases, with 9 bases lying between them. Germline V gene data show CDR1 as MNHNS and CDR2 as SASEGT. The CDR3 protein is CASSAQQAYEQYF. The CDR3 nucleotides read TGTGCCAGCAGTGCACAGCAAGCCTACGAGCAGTACTTC.

This clone was observed once. This rearrangement joins TRBV30 to TRBJ2-5; 11 nucleotides match TRBD2. V shed 0 bases and J 4 bases; nucleotides not matched to a gene: 4. Germline V lookup: CDR1 GTSNPN, CDR2 SVGIG (reference sequence). The CDR3 consists of 15 residues. CDR3 sequence (DNA): TGTGCCTGGAGTGTACGCGGGACTAGCGGAGAGACCCAGTACTTC. The encoded protein is CAWSVRGTSGETQYF.

The CDR3 sequence: CASSSSGTGYIDGYTF. DNA of the CDR3: TGTGCCAGCAGCTCTTCCGGGACAGGGTATATTGATGGCTACACCTTC. This chain links TRBV7-3 with TRBJ1-2, with 9 positions matching TRBD1. Germline V gene sequence: CDR1 SGHTA, CDR2 FQGTGA. This CDR3 is 16 amino acids long. The ends lost 4 bases at V and 6 bases at J; junction bases unmatched: 12.

The V and J genes are TRBV28 and TRBJ2-7; unclear D gene. The CDR3 sequence is 15 residues long. The germline V and J ends were trimmed by 5 bases and 6 bases, with 20 bases remaining between them. In germline, CDR1 is MDHEN, CDR2 SYDVKM. In DNA, the CDR3 is TGTGCCAGCAGTCCGCCGGGTCCCCCTTTATCCGAGCAGTACTTC. Encoded protein: CASSPPGPPLSEQYF.

V usage is TRBV5-6 and J usage is TRBJ1-3, with D unresolved. CDR1 and CDR2 (germline): SGHDT, YYEEEE. V was shortened by 4 bases and J by 12 bases, with 14 bases between the two germline ends. CDR3 length: 12 amino acids. CDR3 sequence: CASSEAGGYIYF. The CDR3 coding sequence is TGTGCCAGCAGCGAGGCGGGAGGGTACATATATTTT.

This chain connects TRBV27 to TRBJ2-7; 14 bases align to TRBD2. The CDR3 sequence is 16 residues long. After removal of 3 bases from V and 3 bases from J, the junction contained 4 bases not matched to a gene. CDR1 and CDR2 from the germline V gene are MNHEY and SMNVEV (reference sequence). The CDR3 sequence: CASSFGGTSGSYEQYF. CDR3 sequence (DNA): TGTGCCAGCAGTTTTGGAGGGACTAGCGGGAGCTACGAGCAGTACTTC.

The chain has TRBV5-1 and TRBJ2-5, with D unclear. Germline lookup yields CDR1 SGHRS and CDR2 YFSETQ. The CDR3 is 15 residues long. The V gene lost 1 base and the J gene lost 1 base, with 11 bases spanning the gap. The CDR3 bases are TGCGCCAGCAGCTTGAATCTTGCAGTCCAAGAGACCCAGTACTTC. It codes for CASSLNLAVQETQYF.

This clone was seen a single time. The rearrangement uses TRBV30 and TRBJ2-4; D perhaps matches TRBD2 (6 bases). Trimming removed 5 bases from V and 0 bases from J, with 11 bases in between. Germline V lookup: CDR1 GTSNPN, CDR2 SVGIG (reference sequence). This CDR3 spans 14 amino acids. The CDR3 sequence is CAWGAGIAKNIQYF. The CDR3 DNA follows: TGTGCCTGGGGGGCGGGGATAGCCAAAAACATTCAGTACTTC.